What follows are 27 T cell receptor beta chains derived from one specimen sequenced in a study of tumor-infiltrating lymphocytes in primary liver carcinoma (dated by TCRdb to about 2017). The sequencer was an Illumina HiSeq 2500. Using a constant-region primer and ProtoScript II reverse transcriptase, TCRbeta-specific cDNA was reverse-transcribed from approximately 0.55 ug total RNA. TCRbeta libraries were built with three nested multiplex PCR rounds, a slightly modified ARM-PCR procedure. The first two PCR rounds used multiplex TRBV1-TRBV30 forward primers with a Cbeta reverse primer, each for 10 to 11 cycles. TCRdb reanalyzed the raw reads on its own, using fastp at Q25 for trimming and MiXCR for clone calling, and kept in-frame beta chains. Rows are combined by CDR3 protein, so each entry shows the most common genes and DNA. The sample yields 310,000 or so distinct CDR3 sequences; almost 60% were counted once. The ten largest account for over 15% of the sample.

TRIzol reagent was used to extract blood RNA from unsorted whole blood, while the DNeasy Blood & Tissue kit provided the germline DNA. The specimen was peripheral blood. These receptors were obtained from a woman aged 30 to 39 with primary liver carcinoma and hepatitis B virus infection.

V usage is TRBV28 and J usage is TRBJ2-1, with TRBD2 as a possible D gene (5 bases). This CDR3 comprises 13 residues. Trimming cost V 8 bases and J 2 bases, with 10 bases left between them. Germline CDR1 MDHEN, CDR2 SYDVKM. CDR3 DNA: TGTGCCAGCGAAGACTATCCCTACAATGAGCAGTTCTTC. Residues: CASEDYPYNEQFF.

Of note for this clonotype: A junction boundary mismatches the germline segment, possibly from a read error. The chain couples TRBV6-5 to TRBJ2-7, with D possibly TRBD1 on 6 matching bases. Looked up from germline, CDR1 is MNHEY and CDR2 is SVGAGI. The CDR3 runs 15 residues. CDR3 in amino acids: CANSYLGTFNNEQYF. CDR3 coding DNA: TGTGCCAACAGTTACTTGGGGACATTTAACAACGAGCAGTACTTC.

V gene TRBV5-4 combines with J gene TRBJ2-2; 11 bases match TRBD2. With 4 bases clipped from V and 5 bases from J, the junction kept 4 bases outside the gene matches. The CDR3 covers 15 residues. In germline, CDR1 is SGHNT, CDR2 YYREEE (reference sequence). This CDR3 reads CASSIAGGITGELFF. The CDR3, as DNA: TGTGCCAGCAGCATAGCGGGAGGGATAACCGGGGAGCTGTTTTTT.

The chain joins TRBV12-3 or TRBV12-4 to TRBJ2-1; a possible D gene is TRBD2 (6 bases). This CDR3 contains 15 residues. V lost 6 bases and J 5 bases, leaving 17 bases between the germline ends. In nucleotides, the CDR3 is TGTGCCAGCAGCGTCGGGACTCCTAGTGACAATGAGCAGTTCTTC. The encoded protein is CASSVGTPSDNEQFF.

Points on this clonotype: The CDR3 ends on some other residue instead of the conserved phenylalanine or tryptophan, so this is likely a read error. The rearrangement joins TRBV29-1 to TRBJ1-2; no clear D gene. From germline, CDR1 is SQVTM and CDR2 ANQGSEA. CDR3 size: 13 residues. Trimming cost V 2 bases and J 4 bases, with 11 bases left between them. The CDR3 reads CSVETRSAYGYTC. The CDR3, as DNA: TGCAGCGTTGAAACCAGATCGGCCTATGGCTACACCTGC.

The genes are TRBV5-6 and TRBJ2-5; no definite D call. The V gene lost 2 bases and the J gene lost 4 bases, with 15 bases spanning the gap. The CDR3 is 15 amino acids. CDR1 is SGHDT and CDR2 is YYEEEE in the germline V gene. CDR3 sequence reads: CASSFDVRELETQYF. Here the CDR3 DNA reads TGTGCCAGCAGCTTTGATGTACGAGAACTAGAGACCCAGTACTTC.

The chain has TRBV10-2 and TRBJ1-5; no clear D. Trimming removed 5 bases from V and 7 bases from J, with 12 bases in between. The CDR3 has 13 amino acids. From germline, CDR1 is WSHSY and CDR2 SAAADI. Here the CDR3 DNA reads TGCGCCAGCAGTATGGGCGCCGGGCAGCCCCAGCATTTT. It translates to CASSMGAGQPQHF.

For this clonotype: One end of the junction is discordant with germline, which a read error may explain. This chain's CDR3 is CASSYSTAGGYNERFF. The CDR3 nucleotides read TGTGCCAGCAGTTACTCGACAGCGGGGGGGTACAATGAGCGGTTCTTC. This sequence joins TRBV6-5 and TRBJ2-1; 10 bases are a match to TRBD2. This CDR3 comprises 16 residues. The V gene's germline CDR1 is MNHEY and CDR2 SVGAGI.

A remark on this clonotype: The CDR3 end shows no conserved phenylalanine or tryptophan, and so a read error is likely. The gene calls are TRBV11-2 and TRBJ2-7; D is ambiguous. CDR3 length: 12 residues. V dropped 5 bases and J dropped 4 bases, with 9 bases sitting between them. Germline CDR1 SGHAT, CDR2 FQNNGV. The CDR3 loop reads CASSPNSYEQYS. The CDR3 DNA follows: TGTGCCAGCAGCCCTAATAGTTACGAGCAGTACTCC.

This chain connects TRBV6-6 to TRBJ2-7; D is unclear. The germline gives CDR1 MNHNY, CDR2 SVGAGI (reference sequence). This CDR3 spans 12 amino acids. The CDR3 is CVGNDSPYEQYF. The DNA of the CDR3 is TGTGTCGGCAACGACTCGCCCTACGAGCAGTACTTC.

CDR3 in DNA: TGTGCCAGCAGCTGGACAGGGAGGGTCAATGAGCAGTTCTTC. This gives the protein CASSWTGRVNEQFF. The chain has TRBV5-8 and TRBJ2-1; a weak D match, TRBD1 (8 bases). V lost 3 bases, J lost 6 bases, and 13 bases lay in between. The CDR3 runs to 14 residues. The germline gives CDR1 SGHTS, CDR2 YDEGEE.

The rearrangement joins TRBV11-2 to TRBJ2-7; 7 nucleotides line up with TRBD2. The J segment lost 4 bases and the V segment lost 6 bases, leaving 15 bases of the junction unmatched. Germline CDR1 reads SGHAT; CDR2 reads FQNNGV. CDR3 length: 16 residues. Here the CDR3 reads CASSSGLMGVRYEQYF. The CDR3 nucleotides read TGTGCCAGCAGTTCGGGACTAATGGGAGTAAGGTACGAGCAGTACTTC.

The DNA of the CDR3 is TGTGCCAGCAGCCAAGATTCGGGGCCCTGGGAGCGCTCATCTGTCAATGAGCAGTTCTTC. Protein: CASSQDSGPWERSSVNEQFF. The rearrangement links TRBV4-2 to TRBJ2-1; D possibly uses TRBD1 or TRBD2 (5 bases each). Germline-derived CDR1 and CDR2 are LGHNA and YNFKEQ. This CDR3 spans 20 amino acids. The V and J ends lost 0 bases and 6 bases respectively, with 27 bases between them.

Concerning this clonotype itself: Likely a read error: the CDR3 ends without its conserved phenylalanine or tryptophan. The V gene is TRBV11-2, the J gene TRBJ2-7; 8 nucleotides match TRBD2. CDR1 is SGHAT, CDR2 FQNNGV, per germline. This CDR3 spans 15 amino acids. The CDR3 reads CVSRKPGLGSHEQYL. The CDR3 nucleotides are TGTGTCAGCAGGAAACCGGGACTAGGGTCCCACGAGCAGTACCTC.

About this clonotype: One junction end disagrees with the germline gene, perhaps due to a read error. The rearrangement joins TRBV28 to TRBJ2-7; either TRBD1 or TRBD2 may supply D (5 bases each). The CDR3 covers 13 residues. Germline values: CDR1 MDHEN, CDR2 SYDVKM. The chain's CDR3 is CASSGDRAYEQYF. CDR3 coding DNA: TGTGCCAGCAGCGGGGACCGCGCCTATGAGCAGTACTTC. Drawing the rest from reference TRBV28 and TRBJ2-7, the complete variable domain is DVKVTQSSRYLVKRTGEKVFLECVQDMDHENMFWYRQDPGLGLRLIYFSYDVKMKEKGDIPEGYSVSREKKERFSLILESASTNQTSMYLCASSGDRAYEQYFGPGTRLTVT.

This clonotype has a single count. Being one base from a much bigger clone, this may be a read error. This chain connects TRBV12-3 or TRBV12-4 to TRBJ2-1; 12 bases line up with TRBD2. With 6 bases clipped from V and 4 bases from J, the junction kept 10 bases outside the gene matches. The CDR3 is 17 amino acids. CDR3 nucleotide sequence: TGTGCCAGCAGCCACGACACCCTAGCGGGAGGGTACAATGAGCAGTTCTTC. This encodes CASSHDTLAGGYNEQFF.

On this clonotype: Compared with germline, one end of the junction differs, possibly owing to a read error. The rearrangement uses TRBV11-2 and TRBJ2-2; D tentatively reads TRBD1 or TRBD2 (5 bases each). Per the germline V gene, CDR1 is SGHAT and CDR2 is FQNNGV. CDR3 size: 17 residues. The CDR3 DNA follows: TGTGCCAGCAGCTTAGATAGAGCAGGGACGAACACCAGGGAGCTGTTTTTT. Protein sequence: CASSLDRAGTNTRELFF.

At least ten counts were recorded for this clonotype. The chain combines TRBV28 with TRBJ2-7; perhaps TRBD2 as D (5 bases). Trimming took 5 bases from V and 1 from J, leaving 12 bases between them. This CDR3 is built from 14 residues. CDR1 is MDHEN, CDR2 SYDVKM, per germline. The CDR3 region is CASSPRGVSYEQYF. CDR3 coding DNA: TGTGCCAGCAGTCCCCGGGGAGTGTCCTACGAGCAGTACTTC.

As concerns this clonotype: Since a much larger clone is just one base distant, this may be a read error. CDR3 nucleotides: TGCAGCGTTGAAGATCAGGCCCCGAGAGGGACGCATTACGAGCAGTACTTC. It is translated as CSVEDQAPRGTHYEQYF. This rearrangement joins TRBV29-1 to TRBJ2-7; D is possibly TRBD1 or TRBD2 (5 bases each). Trimming left V 0 bases short and J 4 bases short, with 22 bases between. Germline CDR1 SQVTM, CDR2 ANQGSEA. This CDR3 comprises 17 residues.

On this clonotype: Since a much larger clone is just one base distant, this may be a read error. The chain combines TRBV11-3 with TRBJ2-1; 9 bases fit TRBD2. The germline CDR1 and CDR2 sequences are SGHNT and YENEEA. The CDR3 length is 13 residues. The CDR3 nucleotides read TGTGCCAGCAGGCTAGCGGGATACAATGAGCACTTCTTC. Protein product: CASRLAGYNEHFF.

Comment on this clonotype: A much larger clone differs from this one at a single base, so this may be a read error. This chain uses TRBV29-1 with TRBJ2-5; TRBD1 might be the D (6 bases). Per germline, CDR1 SQVTM and CDR2 ANQGSEA. This CDR3 contains 13 residues. This CDR3 is CIVIRQAEETQYF. The CDR3, as DNA: TGCATCGTTATTCGACAGGCCGAAGAGACCCAGTACTTC.

The chain is built from TRBV6-5 and TRBJ2-6; 7 nucleotides align to TRBD1. The V gene end was trimmed by 6 bases and the J gene end by 1 base; junction bases not matched to a gene: 12. CDR3 length equals 18 residues. Germline V gene sequence: CDR1 MNHEY, CDR2 SVGAGI. The CDR3 DNA sequence: TGTGCCAGCAGCTTTGGCCCGGGACAGATTTCTGGGGCCAACGTCCTGACTTTC. Encoded protein: CASSFGPGQISGANVLTF.

The chain links TRBV29-1 to TRBJ2-3, with D maybe TRBD1 (6 bases). This CDR3 region has 12 residues. The germline gives CDR1 SQVTM, CDR2 ANQGSEA. The CDR3 loop reads CNVEGGTDTQYF. The CDR3 DNA reads TGCAACGTCGAAGGGGGTACAGATACGCAGTATTTT.

A remark on this clonotype: The junction departs from germline at one end; a sequencing error may be responsible. This chain connects TRBV4-3 to TRBJ2-5; a possible D gene is TRBD2 (6 bases). CDR3 length equals 15 residues. CDR1 is LGHNA and CDR2 is YSLEER in the germline V gene. CDR3 sequence: CVSSQDRGLGETQYF. The CDR3 DNA follows: TGCGTCAGCAGCCAAGATAGGGGACTGGGCGAGACCCAGTACTTC.

In the case of this clonotype: Given a much more abundant clone one base away, this may be a read error. This rearrangement joins TRBV29-1 to TRBJ2-1; weak D call: TRBD1 (5 bases). Trimming removed 4 bases at V and 8 bases at J, with 15 bases between. Germline V gene lookup returns CDR1 SQVTM and CDR2 ANQGSEA. The CDR3 has 13 amino acids. DNA of the CDR3: TGCAGCGTTGGGCAGGGTAGTTACGATGAGCAGTTCTTC. As protein: CSVGQGSYDEQFF.

This clonotype was detected many times. The rearrangement joins TRBV28 to TRBJ2-7, with TRBD2 identical over 7 bases. This CDR3 contains 15 residues. After removal of 2 bases from V and 4 bases from J, the junction contained 8 bases not matched to a gene. From germline, CDR1 is MDHEN and CDR2 SYDVKM. CDR3 loop: CASSLVTSAPYEQYF. The DNA of the CDR3 is TGTGCCAGCAGTTTAGTCACTAGCGCTCCATACGAGCAGTACTTC.

Only a few counts were recorded for this clonotype. This chain connects TRBV4-1 to TRBJ2-3, with 11 bases lining up with TRBD2. V shed 1 base, J shed 1 base, and the junction held 1 base outside the gene matches. The CDR3 sequence is 16 residues long. Germline loops: CDR1 MGHRA, CDR2 YSYEKL. Written as DNA, the CDR3 is TGCGCCAGCAGCCAAGGGGGACTAGCGGGCACAGATACGCAGTATTTT. It translates to CASSQGGLAGTDTQYF.